The following is a TCR beta chain sequence with its context. The data were obtained in a study of blood T cell repertoires in COVID-19. Turning to the study itself: The samples span acute and convalescent COVID-19 from the United States, Italy and Spain.

TCRdb's table, derived via immunoSEQ multiplex PCR, lists solely in-frame clones and lacks some. The data show around 300,000 clones, over 75% seen once. Per the germline V gene, CDR1 is LGHDT and CDR2 is YNNKEL (reference sequence). V lost 4 bases, J lost 4 bases, and 9 bases stayed unmatched. CDR3 length: 16 residues. Specimen: peripheral blood. This sequence joins TRBV3-1 (or the pseudogene TRBV3-2) and TRBJ1-5; 8 nucleotides match TRBD1. The sequence was obtained from a woman in her twenties or thirties with COVID-19, enrolled during active disease. DNA for the CDR3: TGTGCCAGCAGCCCTACCTGGACAGGGACTAATCAGCCCCAGCATTTT. This encodes CASSPTWTGTNQPQHF.